The 9 T cell receptor beta chains presented below share a single source sample, sequenced in a study of blood T cells in healthy people across ages. PCR was performed a second time for roughly 7 to 11 cycles using a sample-barcoded 5' primer and a J-beta primer mix. TCRdb re-derived calls from the 5' RACE reads in MiXCR, one entry per CDR3 protein. This repertoire shows 540,000 or so distinct CDR3 sequences, 27% found once; its top ten account for about 18%. Source material: blood. These receptors all come from a woman in her seventies in good health.

The chain is built from TRBV29-1 and TRBJ2-7, with TRBD1 matching 8 bases. The CDR3 has 13 residues. Per germline, CDR1 SQVTM and CDR2 ANQGSEA. J was trimmed by 4 bases and V by 7 bases; bases with no gene match: 9. The CDR3 DNA sequence: TGCAGCGGCAGCCAGGGGGCAACGTACGAGCAGTACTTC. The encoded protein is CSGSQGATYEQYF.

The V and J genes are TRBV7-2 and TRBJ1-2; no clear D. Germline loops: CDR1 SGHTA, CDR2 FQGNSA. V lost 2 bases to trimming and J lost 6 bases, with 19 bases between them. The CDR3 loop spans 16 amino acids. The CDR3 nucleotides are TGTGCCAGCAGCTTAAGGAGGACTCCCGCCGGGGATGGCTACACCTTC. This translates into CASSLRRTPAGDGYTF.

About this clonotype: The conserved final phenylalanine or tryptophan is absent from the CDR3, which likely points to a read error. V and J are TRBV20-1 and TRBJ2-5; 9 bases line up with TRBD1. The J call may be mistaken, given a closer DNA end match to TRBJ2-1. The CDR3 contains 13 residues. Germline CDR1 is DFQATT and CDR2 is SNEGSKA (reference sequence). In nucleotides, the CDR3 is TGCAATGCTAGGGGGGACAGGGCCGATGAGCAGTTCCTC. Amino acids: CNARGDRADEQFL.

A remark on this clonotype: Because it lacks the conserved phenylalanine or tryptophan at the end, this CDR3 is likely a read error. The chain joins TRBV12-5 to TRBJ2-1; TRBD1 matches at 12 bases. The J call may be mistaken, given a closer DNA end match to TRBJ2-7. The germline V gene has CDR1 LGHNT and CDR2 FRNRAP. The CDR3 contains 18 residues. CDR3 DNA: TGTGCTAGTGGCCCCGGGACAGGGGGCGCGAGGGAAAAATACGAGCAGTACTCC. Protein sequence: CASGPGTGGAREKYEQYS.

This clonotype has a handful of counts. The genes are TRBV7-9 and TRBJ1-3, with D possibly TRBD1 on 5 matching bases. Trimming took 1 base from V and 2 from J, leaving 9 bases between them. The CDR3 is made up of 15 amino acids. Germline CDR1 SEHNR, CDR2 FQNEAQ (reference sequence). CDR3 region: CASSLGGDTGNTIYF. The CDR3 coding sequence is TGTGCCAGCAGCTTAGGGGGGGATACTGGAAACACCATATATTTT.

The chain links TRBV2 to TRBJ1-1, with D possibly TRBD1 on 6 matching bases. The CDR3 contains 12 residues. Germline V gives CDR1 SNHLY, CDR2 FYNNEI. The ends were cut back, 4 bases at V and 11 bases at J, with 14 bases in the middle. CDR3 coding DNA: TGTGCCAGCAGTGTATACAGGGAATCCGCTTTCTTT. Residues: CASSVYRESAFF.

This clonotype was picked up many times. V gene TRBV29-1 combines with J gene TRBJ1-2; D gene uncertain. V dropped 3 bases and J dropped 2 bases, with 4 bases sitting between them. Germline V gives CDR1 SQVTM, CDR2 ANQGSEA. This CDR3 has 11 residues. CDR3: CSVDRNYGYTF. Here the CDR3 DNA reads TGCAGCGTTGACAGGAACTATGGCTACACCTTC.

The rearrangement links TRBV5-1 to TRBJ2-1; 9 positions match TRBD1. The DNA end is more similar to TRBJ2-7, so the J call may be wrong. CDR1 and CDR2 (germline): SGHRS, YFSETQ. This CDR3 is built from 15 residues. CDR3 amino acids: CASSLVGTGFYEQYF. The CDR3 DNA reads as TGCGCCAGCAGCTTGGTTGGGACAGGGTTCTACGAGCAGTACTTC.

This clonotype was seen a few times. The genes are TRBV12-3 or TRBV12-4 and TRBJ2-2; TRBD2 aligns across 11 bases. Trimming at V came to 6 bases and at J to 6 bases, leaving 6 bases not matched to a gene. The CDR3 contains 15 residues. CDR3 residues: CASRGTGLAAGELFF. In DNA form, the CDR3 reads TGTGCCAGCAGGGGGACGGGACTAGCGGCCGGGGAGCTGTTTTTT.